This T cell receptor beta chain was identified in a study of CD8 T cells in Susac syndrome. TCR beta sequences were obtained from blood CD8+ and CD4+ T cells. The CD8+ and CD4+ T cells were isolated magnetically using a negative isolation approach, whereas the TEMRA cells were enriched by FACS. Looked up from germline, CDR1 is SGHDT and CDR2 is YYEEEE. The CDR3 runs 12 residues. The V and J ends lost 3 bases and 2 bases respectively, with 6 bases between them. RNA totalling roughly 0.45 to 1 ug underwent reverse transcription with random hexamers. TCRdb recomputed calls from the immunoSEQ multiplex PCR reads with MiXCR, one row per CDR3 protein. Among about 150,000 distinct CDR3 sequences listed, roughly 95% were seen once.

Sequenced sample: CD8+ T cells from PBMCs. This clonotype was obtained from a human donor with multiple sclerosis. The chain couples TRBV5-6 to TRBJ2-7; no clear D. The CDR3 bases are TGTGCCAGCAGCTCAAGAACCTACGAGCAGTACTTC. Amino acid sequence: CASSSRTYEQYF.